These 22 T cell receptor beta chains came from one sample sequenced in a study of T cells in Graves' hyperthyroidism and ophthalmopathy. Regions amplified from RNA transcripts were the TCR beta CDR3 regions. Using the HTBI primer set, a first-round RT-PCR was run on the TCR CDR3. TCRdb processed the multiplex PCR reads anew with MiXCR; each CDR3 protein has one entry. Among fewer than 650,000 distinct CDR3 sequences, around 15% were seen once, and the ten largest hold approximately 15%. The material sequenced was blood. Receptor source: a woman aged 40 to 50 with Graves' hyperthyroidism.

Ten or more counts support this clonotype. The genes are TRBV27 and TRBJ1-1; D gene ambiguous. Trimming shortened V by 0 bases and J by 5 bases, and 13 bases separated the two germline ends. The CDR3 has 15 amino acids. Germline V CDR1 and CDR2: MNHEY, SMNVEV (reference sequence). CDR3 DNA sequence: TGTGCCAGCAGTTTATCAGGTCCCTCATGGACTGAAGCTTTCTTT. Residues: CASSLSGPSWTEAFF.

The chain joins TRBV29-1 to TRBJ2-2; weak D call: TRBD2 (6 bases). Trimming pared 1 base from V and 1 base from J, leaving 7 bases between. The length of the CDR3 is 14 residues. CDR1 is SQVTM, CDR2 ANQGSEA, per germline. The CDR3 loop is CSVEVGGNTGELFF. The CDR3 DNA sequence: TGCAGCGTTGAAGTCGGGGGGAACACCGGGGAGCTGTTTTTT.

This clonotype was recorded at least ten times. This sequence joins TRBV28 and TRBJ1-4; D unclear. The V and J ends lost 1 base and 3 bases respectively, with 9 bases between them. The germline CDR1 and CDR2 sequences are MDHEN and SYDVKM. CDR3 size: 15 residues. The CDR3 DNA follows: TGTGCCAGCAGTTTATTAAGCACGGCTAATGAAAAACTGTTTTTT. Translation: CASSLLSTANEKLFF. Looking up the rest from reference TRBV28 and TRBJ1-4 gives the full variable domain: DVKVTQSSRYLVKRTGEKVFLECVQDMDHENMFWYRQDPGLGLRLIYFSYDVKMKEKGDIPEGYSVSREKKERFSLILESASTNQTSMYLCASSLLSTANEKLFFGSGTQLSVL.

This clonotype was picked up many times. The chain has TRBV7-9 and TRBJ2-5; 7 positions match TRBD1. V shed 5 bases, J shed 2 bases, and the junction held 8 bases outside the gene matches. Germline V gene sequence: CDR1 SEHNR, CDR2 FQNEAQ (reference sequence). This CDR3 has 15 amino acids. The DNA for the CDR3 is TGTGCCAGCAGCCCAGTCGGGGACAGTCAAGAGACCCAGTACTTC. Translating gives CASSPVGDSQETQYF.

This clonotype has ten or more counts. The rearrangement links TRBV7-9 to TRBJ1-1; the match to TRBD1 covers 7 bases. V gave up 5 bases and J gave up 4 bases; unmatched junction bases: 7. CDR1 SEHNR and CDR2 FQNEAQ come from the germline V gene (reference sequence). This CDR3 has 14 amino acids. The CDR3 sequence: CASSLGQPSTEAFF. In DNA, the CDR3 is TGTGCCAGCAGCCTGGGACAGCCGAGCACTGAAGCTTTCTTT.

This clonotype has at least ten counts. J is TRBJ2-7 and V is TRBV5-1; D call uncertain. The CDR3 loop spans 15 amino acids. Trimming cost V 0 bases and J 1 base, with 11 bases left between them. Germline CDR1 is SGHRS and CDR2 is YFSETQ. The CDR3 DNA is TGCGCCAGCAGCTTGGCGCCGGAGACTTCCTACGAGCAGTACTTC. Its protein product is CASSLAPETSYEQYF.

V and J are TRBV3-1 and TRBJ2-2; D is unresolved. Germline lookup yields CDR1 LGHDT and CDR2 YNNKEL (reference sequence). Trimming took off 5 bases at V and 13 bases at J, with 17 bases between the two ends. The CDR3 spans 13 residues. The DNA for the CDR3 is TGTGCCAGCAGCGACGACCCTAGTGGGTCGCTGTTTTTT. Amino acids: CASSDDPSGSLFF.

The rearrangement links TRBV19 to TRBJ2-3; D is unresolved. This CDR3 contains 11 residues. The germline V gene encodes CDR1 LNHDA and CDR2 SQIVND (reference sequence). V was pared by 8 bases and J by 6 bases, with 9 bases between. This CDR3 is CASREWDTQYF. CDR3 sequence (DNA): TGTGCCAGTCGTGAGTGGGATACGCAGTATTTT. Full variable domain (remainder filled in from reference TRBV19 and TRBJ2-3): DGGITQSPKYLFRKEGQNVTLSCEQNLNHDAMYWYRQDPGQGLRLIYYSQIVNDFQKGDIAEGYSVSREKKESFPLTVTSAQKNPTAFYLCASREWDTQYFGPGTRLTVL.

This clonotype was found many times. The gene calls are TRBV30 and TRBJ1-2; 7 positions match TRBD1. This CDR3 is built from 14 residues. The V gene end was trimmed by 3 bases and the J gene end by 5 bases; junction bases not matched to a gene: 9. Germline V lookup: CDR1 GTSNPN, CDR2 SVGIG (reference sequence). The CDR3: CAWRSIKGAYGYTF. In DNA form, the CDR3 reads TGTGCCTGGAGGTCAATAAAGGGGGCGTATGGCTACACCTTC.

This clonotype was seen repeatedly, ten times or more. The V call is TRBV7-9, the J call TRBJ2-1, with TRBD2 identical over 10 bases. This CDR3 contains 16 residues. J lost 1 base, V lost 5 bases, and 5 bases had no gene match. Germline V lookup: CDR1 SEHNR, CDR2 FQNEAQ (reference sequence). CDR3 protein: CASSPLAGGSYNEQFF. CDR3 bases: TGTGCCAGCAGCCCATTAGCGGGAGGATCCTACAATGAGCAGTTCTTC.

This clonotype was recorded at least ten times. The chain couples TRBV20-1 to TRBJ2-7, with D maybe TRBD1 (6 bases). Germline V gene sequence: CDR1 DFQATT, CDR2 SNEGSKA (reference sequence). The CDR3 totals 15 residues. Deletions cut 4 bases from V and 5 bases from J, with 21 bases between. This chain's CDR3 is CSANRPTGQVNEQYF. Here the CDR3 DNA reads TGCAGTGCTAATCGTCCGACAGGTCAAGTTAACGAGCAGTACTTC.

The genes are TRBV6-1 and TRBJ2-7; D might be TRBD2 (5 bases). Germline V CDR1 and CDR2: MNHNS, SASEGT. Trimming cost V 1 base and J 2 bases, with 15 bases left between them. This CDR3 has 16 amino acids. The CDR3 is CASSEEGVLLPYEQYF. The CDR3 nucleotides read TGTGCCAGCAGTGAAGAGGGAGTCCTACTCCCCTACGAGCAGTACTTC.

This clonotype was counted at least ten times. V gene TRBV11-2 combines with J gene TRBJ1-4; D perhaps matches TRBD1 (5 bases). Germline CDR1 and CDR2: SGHAT and FQNNGV. The CDR3 loop spans 14 amino acids. V lost 5 bases, J lost 8 bases, and 15 bases lay in between. Here the CDR3 reads CASSVPGLKEKLFF. CDR3 coding DNA: TGTGCCAGCAGCGTGCCGGGACTCAAAGAAAAACTGTTTTTT.

This clonotype was recorded a few times. The rearrangement uses TRBV6-1 and TRBJ1-3, with D possibly TRBD1 on 6 matching bases. CDR1 and CDR2 from the germline V gene are MNHNS and SASEGT. The ends were cut back, 7 bases at V and 5 bases at J, with 18 bases in the middle. The CDR3 covers 15 residues. The CDR3 region is CASTKVGTQRNTIYF. As DNA, the CDR3 is TGTGCCAGCACTAAAGTCGGGACACAAAGAAACACCATATATTTT.

This clonotype was detected ten times or more. DNA of the CDR3: TGTGCCAGCACCGGGGACAGGGGGTTCAACACTGAAGCTTTCTTT. Encoded protein: CASTGDRGFNTEAFF. V and J are TRBV2 and TRBJ1-1; 11 positions agree with TRBD1. V gave up 7 bases and J gave up 2 bases; unmatched junction bases: 6. This CDR3 contains 15 residues. CDR1 and CDR2 from the germline V gene are SNHLY and FYNNEI.

This clonotype has more than one count but fewer than ten. The chain couples TRBV15 to TRBJ1-4, with 8 bases that match TRBD1. This CDR3 region has 15 residues. J was trimmed by 5 bases and V by 3 bases; bases with no gene match: 5. CDR1 and CDR2 (germline): LNHNV, YYDKDF (reference sequence). The CDR3 is CATSRTGEGNEKLFF. In DNA form, the CDR3 reads TGTGCCACCAGCAGGACAGGGGAGGGAAATGAAAAACTGTTTTTT.

There are many counts of this clonotype. The V call is TRBV6-2 or TRBV6-3, the J call TRBJ2-7, with 12 bases that match TRBD2. The CDR3 covers 15 residues. Germline CDR1 is MNHEY and CDR2 is SVGEGT. V dropped 4 bases and J dropped 5; count of bases not matched to a gene: 6. The CDR3 protein is CASSSTSGSPHEQYF. As DNA, the CDR3 is TGTGCCAGCAGTTCGACTAGCGGGAGCCCCCACGAGCAGTACTTC.

The chain employs TRBV12-5 and TRBJ2-1; D remains ambiguous. CDR1 LGHNT and CDR2 FRNRAP come from the germline V gene. Trimming took off 0 bases at V and 8 bases at J, with 14 bases between the two ends. The CDR3 covers 15 residues. The CDR3 protein is CASGLVGPLGDEQFF. CDR3 in DNA: TGTGCTAGTGGTTTGGTGGGTCCCCTGGGCGATGAGCAGTTCTTC.

This clonotype was observed many times. The chain employs TRBV27 and TRBJ2-7; 7 bases fit TRBD2. Germline-derived CDR1 and CDR2 are MNHEY and SMNVEV (reference sequence). Trimming took 10 bases from V and 3 from J; bases not matched to a gene: 15. The CDR3 runs 15 residues. The CDR3 nucleotides are TGTGCCACTCGACTCTCGGGCGGGGGATACTACGAGCAGTACTTC. This translates into CATRLSGGGYYEQYF.

The chain joins TRBV29-1 to TRBJ1-2; tentative D call: TRBD1 (6 bases). CDR1 and CDR2 from the germline V gene are SQVTM and ANQGSEA. This CDR3 contains 16 residues. The CDR3 reads CSFGLSGTTHTSGYTF. The DNA of the CDR3 is TGCAGTTTTGGCCTCTCGGGGACAACTCACACGTCGGGCTACACCTTC.

This clonotype occurred many times. The chain combines TRBV12-5 with TRBJ1-3; the match to TRBD1 covers 9 bases. Germline CDR1 is LGHNT and CDR2 is FRNRAP. This CDR3 is built from 17 residues. V shed 1 base and J 7 bases; nucleotides not matched to a gene: 11. CDR3 sequence reads: CASGLATGQGYSNTIYF. The CDR3, as DNA: TGTGCTAGTGGTTTGGCAACAGGACAGGGGTATTCGAACACCATATATTTT.

This clonotype has at least ten counts. The chain carries TRBV30 and TRBJ2-1, with 13 bases fitting TRBD2. The junction had 9 bases not matched to a gene; V was cut back by 1 base and J by 9 bases. Germline lookup yields CDR1 GTSNPN and CDR2 SVGIG (reference sequence). The CDR3 extends over 16 amino acids. The CDR3 sequence: CAWSERGLAGVIEQFF. The CDR3 DNA is TGTGCCTGGAGTGAGAGAGGACTAGCGGGAGTTATTGAGCAGTTCTTC.